The 5 T cell receptor beta chains reported below all come from one sample, sequenced in a study of identical twins (dated by TCRdb to the mid-2010s). The method behind the library was 5' RACE. Sequencer: Illumina HiSeq 2000. TCRdb passed the public sequencing reads through fastp at Q25 and MiXCR, retaining productive beta sequences. Each entry merges the rows of one CDR3 protein and shows their most common DNA and genes. The sample table records hundreds of thousands of distinct CDR3 sequences; approximately 6% of these occur just once. Clones ranked in the top ten supply about 1.8% of the sample. The sequencing sample was made of naive T cells sorted from blood. The sample's cell subset or site label, in plain terms: cells isolated with a human naive T-cell isolation kit. The receptors were gathered from a man between 18 and 29 years old in good health.

This clonotype was counted ten times or more. The chain couples TRBV6-2 or TRBV6-3 to TRBJ2-1; the D is unclear. From germline, CDR1 is MNHEY and CDR2 SVGEGT. V was shortened by 2 bases and J by 9 bases, with 20 bases between the two germline ends. CDR3 length equals 16 residues. CDR3 bases: TGTGCCAGCAGTTACATTCTAGACACCTCAAGGAGTGAGCAGTTCTTC. Its protein is CASSYILDTSRSEQFF.

This clonotype was seen at least ten times. The chain recombines TRBV2 with TRBJ2-2; D is possibly TRBD2 (6 bases). CDR1 and CDR2 (germline): SNHLY, FYNNEI. The CDR3 sequence is 16 residues long. V lost 1 base and J lost 4, with 13 bases in between. As DNA, the CDR3 is TGTGCCAGCAGTGAAGAGGGCCTCGGGGGCACCGGGGAGCTGTTTTTT. Its protein product is CASSEEGLGGTGELFF.

This clonotype was recorded at least ten times. V gene TRBV12-3 or TRBV12-4 combines with J gene TRBJ2-2; the match to TRBD1 covers 7 bases. V lost 2 bases, J lost 6 bases, and 9 bases stayed unmatched. This CDR3 has 16 residues. CDR3 in DNA: TGTGCCAGCAGTTTAAAGAGGACAGGTGGGGCCGGGGAGCTGTTTTTT. Translated: CASSLKRTGGAGELFF.

The rearrangement links TRBV12-3 or TRBV12-4 to TRBJ2-7, with D possibly TRBD2 on 6 matching bases. V was shortened by 4 bases and J by 6 bases, with 22 bases between the two germline ends. The CDR3 totals 16 residues. The CDR3 is CASSSSLPTSWSEQYF. The CDR3, as DNA: TGTGCCAGCAGTTCAAGTCTTCCGACTAGTTGGTCCGAGCAGTACTTC.

This clonotype was counted at least ten times. This rearrangement joins TRBV20-1 to TRBJ2-3; 7 nucleotides agree with TRBD2. V trimming: 2 bases; J trimming: 6 bases; junction bases outside the gene matches: 2. Germline CDR1 is DFQATT and CDR2 is SNEGSKA (reference sequence). The CDR3 contains 12 residues. In nucleotides, the CDR3 is TGCAGTGCTAGACCGACTAGCGATACGCAGTATTTT. Its translation is CSARPTSDTQYF.